This T cell receptor beta chain was identified in a study of T cell responses to AZD1222 COVID-19 vaccine. Study as a whole: Pooled samples include second doses given at about 4 or 12 weeks. Points from the study as a whole: Among spike-specific TCRs, nearly half reportedly target unmutated variant regions.

Repertoires were generated with immunoSEQ multiplex PCR, while TCRdb's copy carries only in-frame clones and drops some. This table has roughly 96,000 clones, roughly 88% appearing once. The CDR3 runs to 15 residues. The germline gives CDR1 LGHNA, CDR2 YNFKEQ. V gave up 0 bases and J gave up 0 bases, with 9 bases separating them. There are many counts of this clone. What it binds is not known. Other nucleotide sequences from this sample produce the same CDR3. This TCR was sampled from an adult in good health. The V gene is TRBV4-2, the J gene TRBJ2-7, with TRBD1 as a possible D gene (6 bases). Sample: peripheral blood, taken on day 0 of AZD1222 vaccination. CDR3 DNA: TGTGCCAGCAGCCAAGATGTGGACAGCTCCTACGAGCAGTACTTC. It encodes CASSQDVDSSYEQYF.